The 30 T cell receptor beta chains below come from one sample, sequenced in a study of blood T cell repertoires in COVID-19. The method was immunoSEQ multiplex PCR; TCRdb's version includes in-frame clones alone and lacks a portion of them. Seen here are 310,000 or so clones, 80% to 95% observed once, and the top ten hold more than 0.95%. Sequenced sample: PBMCs or T cells enriched from blood (not recorded which). Receptors originate from a woman in her twenties or thirties who had recovered from COVID-19.

The chain uses TRBV30 and TRBJ1-2; D is perhaps TRBD1 (5 bases). Germline CDR1 is GTSNPN and CDR2 is SVGIG (reference sequence). Trimming stripped 0 bases from V and 6 bases from J, with 11 bases between. The length of the CDR3 is 13 residues. The CDR3 spells CAWSVQRGDGYTF. The CDR3 DNA reads TGTGCCTGGAGTGTACAAAGGGGCGATGGCTACACCTTC.

Details on this clone: Other DNA sequences in this sample translate to the same CDR3. This chain connects TRBV19 to TRBJ2-3, with D possibly matching TRBD2 (6 bases). This CDR3 spans 15 amino acids. V dropped 3 bases and J dropped 0 bases, with 10 bases sitting between them. Looked up from germline, CDR1 is LNHDA and CDR2 is SQIVND (reference sequence). The CDR3 sequence is CASSIGGVSTDTQYF. CDR3 bases: TGTGCCAGTAGTATTGGCGGGGTTAGCACAGATACGCAGTATTTT.

The chain employs TRBV10-3 and TRBJ2-3; possible D gene TRBD1, 6 bases. Germline lookup yields CDR1 ENHRY and CDR2 SYGVKD. V was pared by 4 bases and J by 4 bases, with 9 bases between. The CDR3 sequence is 13 residues long. CDR3 amino acids: CAISVGGSDTQYF. CDR3 nucleotides: TGTGCCATCAGTGTTGGGGGCTCAGATACGCAGTATTTT.

The chain links TRBV28 to TRBJ2-1, with no clear D. The germline gives CDR1 MDHEN, CDR2 SYDVKM. The CDR3 totals 14 residues. V lost 2 bases, J lost 2 bases, and 7 bases lay in between. The CDR3 loop is CASSLTLAYNEQFF. The CDR3 DNA is TGTGCCAGCAGTTTAACTTTAGCCTACAATGAGCAGTTCTTC.

This clone was picked up one time. The J gene is TRBJ1-6, the V gene TRBV28; D may be TRBD1 (6 bases). The CDR3 runs 20 residues. The V and J ends lost 5 bases and 7 bases respectively, with 30 bases between them. The germline gives CDR1 MDHEN, CDR2 SYDVKM. CDR3 in DNA: TGTGCCAGCAGTCCTTGGACAGCAAGGGGAGTAGAGACACAAAATTCACCCCTCCACTTT. It is translated as CASSPWTARGVETQNSPLHF.

The V and J genes are TRBV7-8 and TRBJ2-3; 10 nucleotides match TRBD2. The V gene end was trimmed by 7 bases and the J gene end by 1 base; junction bases not matched to a gene: 11. Germline V gene sequence: CDR1 SGHVS, CDR2 FQNEAQ. CDR3 length: 17 residues. DNA for the CDR3: TGTGCCAGCAAAACTAGGTCGGGGACTAGCGGCACAGATACGCAGTATTTT. Its protein product is CASKTRSGTSGTDTQYF.

The V and J genes are TRBV28 and TRBJ1-2, with D possibly matching TRBD1 (5 bases). V was shortened by 2 bases and J by 7 bases, with 11 bases between the two germline ends. From germline, CDR1 is MDHEN and CDR2 SYDVKM. The CDR3 covers 13 residues. The CDR3 sequence is CASSLIAGIGYTF. The DNA of the CDR3 is TGTGCCAGCAGTTTAATCGCAGGGATTGGCTACACCTTC.

The gene calls are TRBV2 and TRBJ1-4; 8 bases align to TRBD1. The trim removed 11 bases at V and 6 bases at J, leaving 11 bases unmatched. There are 14 residues in the CDR3. Germline V gene sequence: CDR1 SNHLY, CDR2 FYNNEI. The CDR3: CAAAPRTGYEKLFF. In nucleotides, the CDR3 is TGTGCCGCCGCTCCCCGGACAGGGTATGAAAAACTGTTTTTT.

This clone was counted a single time. V and J are TRBV12-5 and TRBJ2-1; unclear D gene. The V end lost 1 base, the J end lost 8 bases, and 3 bases lay between the germline ends. From germline, CDR1 is LGHNT and CDR2 FRNRAP. The CDR3 has 11 amino acids. Written as DNA, the CDR3 is TGTGCTAGTGGTTTGGGAGATGAGCAGTTCTTC. Translated, it gives CASGLGDEQFF.

This rearrangement joins TRBV28 to TRBJ2-1; 9 bases are shared with TRBD2. In germline, CDR1 is MDHEN, CDR2 SYDVKM. V shed 11 bases and J 3 bases; nucleotides not matched to a gene: 14. The CDR3 loop spans 16 amino acids. DNA of the CDR3: TGTGCCGGATCATCGACTAGCGGATTACTCTACAATGAGCAGTTCTTC. Protein: CAGSSTSGLLYNEQFF.

J is TRBJ2-1 and V is TRBV12-5, with 9 bases matching TRBD1. The CDR3 is 16 amino acids. CDR1 and CDR2 (germline): LGHNT, FRNRAP. Unmatched junction bases numbered 7, after V lost 0 bases and J lost 7 bases. The CDR3 is CASGLVNRGRWNEQFF. The CDR3 nucleotides are TGTGCTAGTGGTTTGGTGAACAGGGGGCGCTGGAATGAGCAGTTCTTC. The full variable domain, its missing parts supplied by reference TRBV12-5 and TRBJ2-1, is DARVTQTPRHKVTEMGQEVTMRCQPILGHNTVFWYRQTMMQGLELLAYFRNRAPLDDSGMPKDRFSAEMPDATLATLKIQPSEPRDSAVYFCASGLVNRGRWNEQFFGPGTRLTVL.

V is TRBV5-1 and J is TRBJ1-2; maybe TRBD1 (5 bases). V lost 0 bases, J lost 0 bases, and 12 bases lay in between. Germline lookup yields CDR1 SGHRS and CDR2 YFSETQ. This CDR3 is 16 amino acids long. The CDR3 loop reads CASSLGTGGANYGYTF. The DNA of the CDR3 is TGCGCCAGCAGCTTGGGAACAGGCGGAGCTAACTATGGCTACACCTTC.

The chain has TRBV29-1 and TRBJ2-7; a possible D gene is TRBD1 (6 bases). Per germline, CDR1 SQVTM and CDR2 ANQGSEA. The CDR3 is 13 residues long. The V gene lost 4 bases and the J gene lost 1 base, with 11 bases spanning the gap. The CDR3 coding sequence is TGCAGCGTTGGGCAGGGGCATTCCTACGAGCAGTACTTC. This gives the protein CSVGQGHSYEQYF.

The rearrangement links TRBV19 to TRBJ2-2; 9 nucleotides align to TRBD1. CDR3 size: 14 residues. Germline loops: CDR1 LNHDA, CDR2 SQIVND (reference sequence). After removal of 5 bases from V and 4 bases from J, the junction contained 2 bases not matched to a gene. As DNA, the CDR3 is TGTGCCAGTAGTCCGGACAGGGGCACCGGGGAGCTGTTTTTT. Protein product: CASSPDRGTGELFF.

V is TRBV11-2 and J is TRBJ2-7; no firm D call. Trimming left V 5 bases short and J 3 bases short, with 5 bases between. The CDR3 totals 11 residues. Germline CDR1 SGHAT, CDR2 FQNNGV. Written as DNA, the CDR3 is TGTGCCAGCAGCCTATTCTACGAGCAGTACTTC. This translates into CASSLFYEQYF.

The CDR3 region is CASSVAAGAGEQFF. The CDR3 DNA reads TGTGCCAGCAGCGTAGCAGCGGGAGCGGGAGAGCAGTTCTTC. J is TRBJ2-1 and V is TRBV9, with 8 nucleotides matching TRBD2. From germline, CDR1 is SGDLS and CDR2 YYNGEE. The V and J ends lost 0 bases and 10 bases, in that order; junction bases with no gene match: 6. The CDR3 totals 14 residues.

J is TRBJ1-1 and V is TRBV28, with D tentatively TRBD1 (6 bases). This CDR3 spans 14 amino acids. V was clipped by 5 bases and J by 4 bases, with 14 bases between them. CDR1 MDHEN and CDR2 SYDVKM come from the germline V gene. CDR3 protein: CASSLGQPSTEAFF. The DNA of the CDR3 is TGTGCCAGCAGTCTAGGACAGCCAAGCACTGAAGCTTTCTTT.

The chain recombines TRBV10-3 with TRBJ2-1; TRBD2 matches 8 bases. Germline CDR1 and CDR2: ENHRY and SYGVKD. Trimming at V came to 9 bases and at J to 8 bases, leaving 9 bases not matched to a gene. The CDR3 covers 13 residues. CDR3 region: CAIKAGDSDEQFF. The CDR3 DNA follows: TGTGCCATAAAAGCGGGAGATAGCGATGAGCAGTTCTTC.

The J gene is TRBJ2-2, the V gene TRBV7-2; D gene unclear. Germline assignment: CDR1 SGHTA and CDR2 FQGNSA. V lost 0 bases and J lost 4, with 6 bases in between. This CDR3 is 14 amino acids long. CDR3 protein: CASSLAGSTGELFF. The CDR3 DNA reads TGTGCCAGCAGCTTAGCGGGCAGCACCGGGGAGCTGTTTTTT.

The chain combines TRBV19 with TRBJ2-4; 8 nucleotides agree with TRBD1. The junction had 3 bases not matched to a gene; V was cut back by 4 bases and J by 10 bases. The CDR3 has 12 amino acids. Germline V gives CDR1 LNHDA, CDR2 SQIVND (reference sequence). The CDR3 loop reads CASSRTGHIQYF. For the CDR3, the DNA is TGTGCCAGTAGTAGGACAGGGCATATTCAGTACTTC.

The chain is built from TRBV27 and TRBJ2-7; tentative D call: TRBD2 (6 bases). V was trimmed by 8 bases and J by 9 bases, leaving 23 bases between them. Germline values: CDR1 MNHEY, CDR2 SMNVEV (reference sequence). CDR3 size: 14 residues. CDR3 DNA: TGTGCCAGCCGACCCGGGACTTCAACAGTGGGGCAGTACTTC. Its translation: CASRPGTSTVGQYF.

The chain employs TRBV5-8 and TRBJ1-4; possibly TRBD1 for D (5 bases). The CDR3 length is 15 residues. With 0 bases removed from V and 4 bases from J, the gap between germline ends came to 10 bases. Germline-derived CDR1 and CDR2 are SGHTS and YDEGEE. In DNA, the CDR3 is TGTGCCAGCAGCTTGGACGGGACTAATAATGAAAAACTGTTTTTT. Translating it yields CASSLDGTNNEKLFF.

The chain has TRBV28 and TRBJ1-5; D gene ambiguous. The V gene lost 6 bases and the J gene lost 1 base, with 4 bases spanning the gap. The CDR3 consists of 12 residues. Looked up from germline, CDR1 is MDHEN and CDR2 is SYDVKM. The CDR3: CASRLSNQPQHF. Here the CDR3 DNA reads TGTGCCAGCAGACTAAGCAATCAGCCCCAGCATTTT.

The V call is TRBV2, the J call TRBJ1-2; D is possibly TRBD1 (5 bases). V was clipped by 7 bases and J by 6 bases, with 15 bases between them. The CDR3 is made up of 13 amino acids. Germline lookup yields CDR1 SNHLY and CDR2 FYNNEI. The CDR3 is CASTYSGGDGYTF. The CDR3, as DNA: TGTGCCAGCACCTATTCAGGAGGGGATGGCTACACCTTC.

V gene TRBV9 combines with J gene TRBJ2-7, with D perhaps matching TRBD2 (5 bases). CDR1 SGDLS and CDR2 YYNGEE come from the germline V gene. Deletions cut 0 bases from V and 5 bases from J, with 12 bases between. CDR3 size: 14 residues. The chain's CDR3 is CASSVAPHGDEQYF. The CDR3 bases are TGTGCCAGCAGCGTAGCACCCCACGGGGACGAGCAGTACTTC.

The chain uses TRBV5-6 and TRBJ1-5; D is perhaps TRBD1 (5 bases). CDR1 SGHDT and CDR2 YYEEEE come from the germline V gene. V was clipped by 1 base and J by 2 bases, with 7 bases between them. There are 14 residues in the CDR3. CDR3: CASSLWGRNQPQHF. The DNA of the CDR3 is TGTGCCAGCAGCTTGTGGGGCCGCAATCAGCCCCAGCATTTT.

The V call is TRBV25-1, the J call TRBJ1-2; TRBD1 might be the D (5 bases). The CDR3 contains 13 residues. Trimming pared 3 bases from V and 6 bases from J, leaving 11 bases between. From germline, CDR1 is MGHDK and CDR2 SYGVNS. Here the CDR3 DNA reads TGTGCCAGCAGTGACGTCGACAGAAATGGCTACACCTTC. Protein sequence: CASSDVDRNGYTF.

This rearrangement joins TRBV6-1 to TRBJ2-7; no definite D call. Germline V gene lookup returns CDR1 MNHNS and CDR2 SASEGT. Between the trimmed V and J ends, which lost 1 base and 0 bases, there was a span of 7 bases. The CDR3 has 14 amino acids. The CDR3 nucleotides read TGTGCCAGCAGTGAAGTAGACTTCTCCTACGAGCAGTACTTC. This codes for CASSEVDFSYEQYF.

V is TRBV7-3 and J is TRBJ2-5, with a possible D match to TRBD2 (5 bases). Germline V gives CDR1 SGHTA, CDR2 FQGTGA. With 2 bases removed from V and 0 bases from J, the gap between germline ends came to 7 bases. The CDR3 loop spans 14 amino acids. CDR3 loop: CASSLAGYQETQYF. In DNA, the CDR3 is TGTGCCAGCAGCTTAGCGGGTTACCAAGAGACCCAGTACTTC.

The chain couples TRBV7-2 to TRBJ2-1; D is uncertain. The germline gives CDR1 SGHTA, CDR2 FQGNSA. This CDR3 region has 13 residues. V was clipped by 5 bases and J by 0 bases, with 5 bases between them. The CDR3, as DNA: TGTGCCAGCAGCCTCTTCTCCTACAATGAGCAGTTCTTC. It codes for CASSLFSYNEQFF.